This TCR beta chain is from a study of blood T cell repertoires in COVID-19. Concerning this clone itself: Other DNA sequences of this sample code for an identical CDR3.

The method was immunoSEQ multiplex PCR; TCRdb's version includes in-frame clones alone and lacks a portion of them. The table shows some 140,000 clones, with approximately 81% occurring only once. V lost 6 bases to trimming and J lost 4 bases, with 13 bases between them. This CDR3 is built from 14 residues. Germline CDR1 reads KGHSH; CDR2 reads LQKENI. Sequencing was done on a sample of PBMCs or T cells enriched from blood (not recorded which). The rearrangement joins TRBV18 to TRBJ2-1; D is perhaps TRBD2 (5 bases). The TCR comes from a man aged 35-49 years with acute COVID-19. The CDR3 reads CASSPSGSYNEQFF. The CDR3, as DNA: TGTGCCAGCTCCCCCTCGGGAAGTTACAATGAGCAGTTCTTC.